Listed below are T cell receptor beta chains from one sample, sequenced in a study of CD8+ T cells in alopecia areata. Sequencing was performed with immunoSEQ multiplex PCR; in TCRdb, only in-frame clones are kept and a portion is missing. The sample records over 150,000 clones, less than 70% being singletons. The sequencing here drew on CD8+ T cells sorted from blood, taken at week 24, from a patient treated with tofacitinib. All receptors derive from a human donor with alopecia areata. Both conserved end residues are part of each CDR3. Fields, in order: V gene, D gene, CDR3 length, clone size, J gene, CDR3 DNA, CDR3 protein. The D gene is left open where the match is weak. Expanded clones are given a class, and other clones once, few, many or no size at all.

>TRBV6-1|TRBD1|16|few|TRBJ2-5
TGTGCCAGCACTGAGGATCAGACAGGGGGCGGAGAGACCCAGTACTTC
CASTEDQTGGGETQYF
>TRBV4-3|TRBD2|16|-|TRBJ2-3
TGCGCCAGCAGCCCCACCCTGGGGACTAGCGGGGACTCGCAGTATTTT
CASSPTLGTSGDSQYF
>TRBV5-1|-|13|-|TRBJ2-7
TGCGCCAGCAGCCCCCCAGACTCCTACGAGCAGTACTTC
CASSPPDSYEQYF
>TRBV6-5|-|15|-|TRBJ2-5
TGTGCCAGCAGTTACTTGGGGACCTTGATGGGGACCCAGTACTTC
CASSYLGTLMGTQYF
>TRBV7-8|-|17|few|TRBJ1-2
TGTGCCAGCAGCTTCCTTGTTTGGGGGGACCCTAGCTATGGCTACACCTTC
CASSFLVWGDPSYGYTF
>TRBV29-1|-|13|-|TRBJ2-7
TGCAGCGTTGTCCTGCTAGCTTCCTACGAGCAGTACTTC
CSVVLLASYEQYF
>TRBV27|TRBD1|15|-|TRBJ1-6
TGTGCCAGCAGCTATGGACGGCCAGGGGGATCACCCCTCCACTTT
CASSYGRPGGSPLHF
>TRBV6-5|TRBD2|14|few|TRBJ2-7
TGTGCCAGCAGTCCCGAGCAGCGGGGCTACGAGCAGTACTTC
CASSPEQRGYEQYF
>TRBV7-8|-|15|few|TRBJ2-3
TGTGCCAGCAGCAGACGGACAGCGAGCACAGATACGCAGTATTTT
CASSRRTASTDTQYF
>TRBV5-1|TRBD1|15|-|TRBJ2-7
TGCGCCAGCAGTACTCGAGGGGGCGCGGATTACGAGCAGTACTTC
CASSTRGGADYEQYF
>TRBV19|-|14|-|TRBJ1-1
TGTGCCAGTAGCCCCGGGGAGGGCTGGACTGAAGCTTTCTTT
CASSPGEGWTEAFF
>TRBV9|TRBD1|14|-|TRBJ1-5
TGTGCCAGCAGCGTGGGGACAGGACGTCAGCCCCAGCATTTT
CASSVGTGRQPQHF
>TRBV19|-|13|-|TRBJ2-3
TGTGCCAGTAGCCTCGTGGGGGCAGATACGCAGTATTTT
CASSLVGADTQYF
>TRBV15|TRBD2|14|-|TRBJ2-1
TGTGCCACCGCGTGGACTAGCGGCTTCAATGAGCAGTTCTTC
CATAWTSGFNEQFF
>TRBV5-6|TRBD1|16|-|TRBJ1-1
TGTGCCAGCAGCTCCCTGGGACAGGGTAGGAACACTGAAGCTTTCTTT
CASSSLGQGRNTEAFF
>TRBV5-4|-|13|-|TRBJ1-6
TGTGCCAGCAGCGTCGGGTTGGGTTCACCCCTCCACTTT
CASSVGLGSPLHF
>TRBV7-9|-|14|-|TRBJ1-2
TGTGCCAGCAGCTTAGACGAGGGGCGGGATGGCTACACCTTC
CASSLDEGRDGYTF
>TRBV19|-|16|few|TRBJ2-3
TGTGCCAGTAGTATTGGATCAGGCCGTCCGGCAGATACGCAGTATTTT
CASSIGSGRPADTQYF
>TRBV27|TRBD1|14|many|TRBJ1-6
TGTGCCAGCAGAGGGACAGTTATCAATTCACCCCTCCACTTT
CASRGTVINSPLHF
>TRBV9|-|14|-|TRBJ1-6
TGTGCCAGCAGCGAGGAGGGGACGAATTCACCCCTCCACTTT
CASSEEGTNSPLHF
>TRBV30|TRBD1|14|-|TRBJ2-5
TGTGCCTGGAGCCTAGGACAGGGTGTGGAGACCCAGTACTTC
CAWSLGQGVETQYF
>TRBV30|-|13|-|TRBJ2-7
TGTGCCTGGAGTTCTCCTCCAGGGTACGAGCAGTACTTC
CAWSSPPGYEQYF
>TRBV7-8|-|13|-|TRBJ2-5
TGTGCCAGCACCAAGGACTACCAAGAGACCCAGTACTTC
CASTKDYQETQYF
>TRBV27|-|14|few|TRBJ2-1
TGTGCCAGCAGGTGGCAGGTTGGATCTGGTGAGCAGTTCTTC
CASRWQVGSGEQFF
>TRBV13|TRBD1|15|few|TRBJ2-2
TGTGCCAGCAGTCAACAGGGGACGTACACCGGGGAGCTGTTTTTT
CASSQQGTYTGELFF
>TRBV11-2|TRBD2|16|-|TRBJ2-1
TGTGCCAGCAGCTCCAACCTAGCGGGGGCCTACAATGAGCAGTTCTTC
CASSSNLAGAYNEQFF
>TRBV30|-|12|-|TRBJ1-4
TGTGCCTGGAGTACTTTAAATGAAAAACTGTTTTTT
CAWSTLNEKLFF
>TRBV29-1|TRBD1|13|-|TRBJ1-2
TGCAGCGTGGGACGGGACAGTTTCTATGGCTACACCTTC
CSVGRDSFYGYTF
>TRBV14|TRBD1|15|-|TRBJ2-7
TGTGCCAGCAGCCATGATGTACAGGGGGCCAACGAGCAGTACTTC
CASSHDVQGANEQYF
>TRBV30|TRBD1|12|-|TRBJ1-1
TGTGCCGGGTGGACAGGGGGCTTTAAAGCTTTCTTT
CAGWTGGFKAFF
>TRBV12-5|TRBD2|16|-|TRBJ2-3
TGTGCTAGTGGCGAGACTAGCGGGGGGATTGCAGATACGCAGTATTTT
CASGETSGGIADTQYF
>TRBV5-1|-|14|-|TRBJ1-6
TGCGCCAGCAGTGTTAGAGGGAATAATTCACCCCTCCACTTT
CASSVRGNNSPLHF
>TRBV29-1|-|13|few|TRBJ2-7
TGCAGCGTCCTAACGGGGGACTCCTACGAGCAGTACTTC
CSVLTGDSYEQYF
>TRBV29-1|-|17|-|TRBJ1-4
TGCAGCGTTCCGAATATCTACGTCGGTGTAACTAATGAAAAACTGTTTTTT
CSVPNIYVGVTNEKLFF
>TRBV9|TRBD2|16|-|TRBJ2-1
TGTGCCAGCAGCGTAGAGGCTAGCGGGGTTGGCAATGAGCAGTTCTTC
CASSVEASGVGNEQFF
>TRBV30|-|11|-|TRBJ2-7
TGTGCCTCTACCGTCGGCTACGAGCAGTACTTC
CASTVGYEQYF
>TRBV10-3|-|14|-|TRBJ1-1
TGTGCCATCAGTGAGTTCCTGAAGAACACTGAAGCTTTCTTT
CAISEFLKNTEAFF
>TRBV11-1|-|15|-|TRBJ2-7
TGTGCCAGCAGCCCCACCTTAGGGGAGCTACGGGAGCAGTACTTC
CASSPTLGELREQYF
>TRBV5-6|TRBD1|15|-|TRBJ2-7
TGTGCCAGCAGTTATGGGACAGGGGATATTTACGAGCAGTACTTC
CASSYGTGDIYEQYF
>TRBV30|-|14|few|TRBJ2-7
TGTGCCTGGAGTGTACTGAGGGGTGCCTACGAGCAGTACTTC
CAWSVLRGAYEQYF
>TRBV5-4|-|12|few|TRBJ2-1
TGTGCCAGCAGCTTGGAAGGTAATGAGCAGTTCTTC
CASSLEGNEQFF
>TRBV13|-|14|once|TRBJ1-5
TGTGCCAGCAGCGAGGGGAGCGGCAATCAGCCCCAGCATTTT
CASSEGSGNQPQHF
>TRBV5-6|-|14|-|TRBJ2-7
TGTGCCAGCAGCCGCGTGGGACAAAGCTACGAGCAGTACTTC
CASSRVGQSYEQYF
>TRBV25-1|-|12|-|TRBJ2-2
TGTGCCATCTCGGATGGAACCGGGGAGCTGTTTTTT
CAISDGTGELFF
>TRBV9|-|14|-|TRBJ1-1
TGTGCCAGCAGCGTACAGGAAATGAACACTGAAGCTTTCTTT
CASSVQEMNTEAFF
>TRBV5-1|-|16|-|TRBJ2-5
TGCGCCAGCAGCTTGGGAAAGGACAGTATCGGAGAGACCCAGTACTTC
CASSLGKDSIGETQYF
>TRBV30|-|15|few|TRBJ2-6
TGTGCCTGGACACAGGTGGGGGCTGGGGCCAACGTCCTGACTTTC
CAWTQVGAGANVLTF
>TRBV2|-|13|medium-sized|TRBJ1-1
TGTGCCCTCAGGGTTTACGCCGCCACTGAAGCTTTCTTT
CALRVYAATEAFF
>TRBV11-2|TRBD1|18|few|TRBJ2-4
TGTGCCAGCAGCCCATCGACGGGACAGGGTATAGCCAAAAACATTCAGTACTTC
CASSPSTGQGIAKNIQYF
>TRBV19|-|17|few|TRBJ2-1
TGTGCCAGTAGTATAGATCTTGAGGGCAGGGGGGGCGATGAGCAGTTCTTC
CASSIDLEGRGGDEQFF
>TRBV4-1|-|13|-|TRBJ2-7
TGCGCCAGCAGCCAAGTCGGACGGTACGAGCAGTACTTC
CASSQVGRYEQYF
>TRBV29-1|TRBD1|15|-|TRBJ2-1
TGCAGCGTTGAAGTCCCCGGGACAGGGGTCAATGAGCAGTTCTTC
CSVEVPGTGVNEQFF
>TRBV30|-|11|few|TRBJ2-7
TGTGCCTGGGCCGAAGGATACGAGCAGTACTTC
CAWAEGYEQYF
>TRBV29-1|TRBD1|15|-|TRBJ2-1
TGCAGCGCTGTGGGGACAGGGGATTTGGGTAATGAGCAGTTCTTC
CSAVGTGDLGNEQFF